Sequencing of this TCR beta chain was carried out in a study of T cells after yellow fever vaccination. TCRdb ran MiXCR on the 5' RACE reads and lists one entry per CDR3 protein. This sample has roughly 310,000 distinct CDR3 sequences, with about 9.5% found just once. Study-wide results and caveats: Primary-vaccination clones mostly resurfaced post-booster (96% CD4, approximately 89% CD8).

There are a few counts of this clonotype. Its specificity is unknown. The specimen comprised PBMCs, sampled on the day of the first yellow fever vaccination. This receptor was identified in a man aged 18 to 29 who received the YFV17D yellow fever vaccine.

The chain's CDR3 is CASSEVTSTEAFF. The CDR3 DNA reads as TGTGCCAGCAGCGAAGTAACTTCCACTGAAGCTTTCTTT. The chain joins TRBV21-1 to TRBJ1-1. TRBV21-1 has pseudogene status. CDR3 length equals 13 residues.